One and the same sample provided the 13 T cell receptor beta chains below, sequenced in a study of blood T cell repertoires in COVID-19. Only in-frame clones appear in the TCRdb table, and some are missing; sequencing was by immunoSEQ multiplex PCR. The repertoire includes over 200,000 clones, 88% of them detected once, and around 0.98% sits in the top ten. The sequencing input was peripheral blood. All receptors come from a woman aged 40 to 49 who had recovered from COVID-19.

V and J are TRBV27 and TRBJ2-2; TRBD1 is a possible D gene (6 bases). This CDR3 comprises 16 residues. Germline-derived CDR1 and CDR2 are MNHEY and SMNVEV (reference sequence). V gave up 6 bases and J gave up 4 bases, with 18 bases separating them. The CDR3, as DNA: TGTGCCAGCAGCCTGCCGACAGGTTCGGGCACCGGGGAGCTGTTTTTT. Translating gives CASSLPTGSGTGELFF.

The chain has TRBV18 and TRBJ1-1; D uncertain. Germline CDR1 reads KGHSH; CDR2 reads LQKENI. The CDR3 loop spans 14 amino acids. Trimming took off 8 bases at V and 0 bases at J, with 13 bases between the two ends. CDR3 DNA: TGTGCCAGCCTTGCGGGTTTCCTGAACACTGAAGCTTTCTTT. Protein: CASLAGFLNTEAFF.

CDR3 in DNA: TGTGCCAGCAGCTTTAGCTCGAACACTGAAGCTTTCTTT. Translated, it gives CASSFSSNTEAFF. The chain couples TRBV7-2 to TRBJ1-1; D gene unclear. The CDR3 is 13 residues long. V lost 3 bases, J lost 1 base, and 6 bases lay in between. CDR1 is SGHTA and CDR2 is FQGNSA in the germline V gene.

The genes are TRBV6-1 and TRBJ2-7; TRBD1 might be the D (5 bases). This CDR3 has 16 residues. Trimming shortened V by 3 bases and J by 1 base, and 16 bases separated the two germline ends. The germline CDR1 and CDR2 sequences are MNHNS and SASEGT. The CDR3 sequence: CASSDVRVPPSYEQYV. The CDR3 coding sequence is TGTGCCAGCAGTGATGTCAGGGTTCCCCCATCCTACGAGCAGTACGTC.

The genes are TRBV5-6 and TRBJ1-6; possibly TRBD1 for D (6 bases). This CDR3 spans 17 amino acids. Per germline, CDR1 SGHDT and CDR2 YYEEEE. Deletions cut 0 bases from V and 5 bases from J, with 15 bases between. CDR3 DNA: TGTGCCAGCAGCTTGGGTTTCGGACAGCCTCATAATTCACCCCTCCACTTT. Translating it yields CASSLGFGQPHNSPLHF.

This chain joins TRBV11-2 and TRBJ2-5; TRBD2 agrees at 15 bases. J gave up 0 bases and V 1 base, and 3 bases lay outside the gene matches. Germline V gene sequence: CDR1 SGHAT, CDR2 FQNNGV. The CDR3 runs 18 residues. Written as DNA, the CDR3 is TGTGCCAGCAGCTTAGGGGGACTAGCGGGAGGCCACCAAGAGACCCAGTACTTC. Translated: CASSLGGLAGGHQETQYF.

This clone appeared once. This chain links TRBV5-4 with TRBJ1-4; D gene unclear. Trimming removed 2 bases from V and 0 bases from J, with 8 bases in between. Germline V CDR1 and CDR2: SGHNT, YYREEE (reference sequence). CDR3 size: 15 residues. The CDR3 region is CASSLGGTTNEKLFF. The CDR3 region has the DNA TGTGCCAGCAGCTTAGGCGGGACAACTAATGAAAAACTGTTTTTT.

The rearrangement links TRBV9 to TRBJ2-1, with 11 bases fitting TRBD2. V shed 6 bases, J shed 4 bases, and the junction held 6 bases outside the gene matches. The CDR3 consists of 15 residues. Germline V gives CDR1 SGDLS, CDR2 YYNGEE. The CDR3 nucleotides read TGTGCCAGCACCGAGGGACTAGCGGTTTACAATGAGCAGTTCTTC. Translation gives CASTEGLAVYNEQFF.

The V and J genes are TRBV14 and TRBJ2-1; 9 nucleotides match TRBD2. Germline V lookup: CDR1 SGHDN, CDR2 FVKESK. Trimming took 1 base from V and 3 from J; bases not matched to a gene: 7. CDR3 length equals 17 residues. CDR3 region: CASSQGGLREGYNEQFF. CDR3 DNA sequence: TGTGCCAGCAGCCAAGGGGGGCTGCGGGAGGGCTACAATGAGCAGTTCTTC.

In this sample, this clone turned up once. The chain links TRBV6-6 to TRBJ1-3; D uncertain. Trimming removed 6 bases at V and 2 bases at J, with 17 bases between. There are 16 residues in the CDR3. Germline values: CDR1 MNHNY, CDR2 SVGAGI (reference sequence). The CDR3 protein is CASRDRREGAGNTIYF. The CDR3, as DNA: TGTGCCAGCAGAGACCGTCGGGAAGGCGCTGGAAACACCATATATTTT.

The genes are TRBV6-5 and TRBJ1-1, with D perhaps TRBD1 (5 bases). Trimming removed 6 bases from V and 11 bases from J, with 19 bases in between. The CDR3 has 13 residues. Per germline, CDR1 MNHEY and CDR2 SVGAGI. CDR3 region: CASSTGPPIMAFF. In DNA form, the CDR3 reads TGTGCCAGCAGCACAGGCCCACCCATCATGGCTTTCTTT.

V is TRBV7-9 and J is TRBJ2-2, with a tentative D call TRBD2 (7 bases). In germline, CDR1 is SEHNR, CDR2 FQNEAQ (reference sequence). The CDR3 consists of 12 residues. With 8 bases removed from V and 9 bases from J, the gap between germline ends came to 13 bases. The CDR3 here is CASRGGARELFF. In DNA form, the CDR3 reads TGTGCCAGCCGCGGGGGCGCCCGGGAGCTGTTTTTT.

The CDR3, as DNA: TGCGCCAGCAGCCAAGCGGGGCGGGACGTTACTTGGGGCACTGAAGCTTTCTTT. As protein: CASSQAGRDVTWGTEAFF. The chain links TRBV4-1 to TRBJ1-1; the D gene is possibly TRBD1 (5 bases). Germline V lookup: CDR1 MGHRA, CDR2 YSYEKL. Trimming removed 1 base at V and 4 bases at J, with 22 bases between. The CDR3 extends over 18 amino acids.